Each of the 15 T cell receptor beta chains below was sequenced from the same sample in a study of graft-versus-host responses after intestinal transplantation (dated by TCRdb to the early 2020s). The receptor library was made with the immunoSEQ multiplex PCR assay. TCRdb took this table from immuneACCESS and kept in-frame rearrangements with V and J called. Such tables lack part of the clones; where checked against another copy, unresolved V genes explain under half of the gap, and the rest is unexplained. Here the sample has fewer than 110,000 clones; around 90% occur a single time. The ten largest make up less than 0.8% of the sample. The sample's time point label, decoded: cells obtained before transplantation from donor or recipient. For these TCRs, the target antigens are not known. This specimen consisted of unstimulated CD4+ T cells sorted from spleen or lymph node cells, obtained before transplant. The receptors originated from a human donor who was the organ donor for an intestinal transplant.

The V gene is TRBV10-2, the J gene TRBJ2-5, with TRBD2 identical over 7 bases. This CDR3 region has 16 residues. Losses at the gene ends were 6 bases for V and 2 bases for J; bases not matched to a gene: 12. The germline CDR1 and CDR2 sequences are WSHSY and SAAADI. The CDR3 spells CASRDPAGERQETQYF. The CDR3 DNA reads TGCGCCAGCAGGGACCCCGCGGGAGAACGGCAAGAGACCCAGTACTTC.

This clone was found a few times. The same CDR3 can be traced to other DNA sequences in this sample. This chain joins TRBV7-2 and TRBJ2-3, with D unclear. The CDR3 covers 11 residues. The germline gives CDR1 SGHTA, CDR2 FQGNSA. V was shortened by 2 bases and J by 3 bases, with 0 bases between the two germline ends. CDR3 sequence: CASSLTDTQYF. The DNA for the CDR3 is TGTGCCAGCAGCTTAACAGATACGCAGTATTTT.

The CDR3 loop reads CASSDPGQPPYEQYF. The DNA of the CDR3 is TGCGCCAGCAGCGACCCCGGACAACCCCCCTACGAGCAGTACTTC. The rearrangement joins TRBV5-1 to TRBJ2-7; a weak D match, TRBD1 (5 bases). The V end lost 4 bases, the J end lost 2 bases, and 16 bases lay between the germline ends. The CDR3 runs to 15 residues. CDR1 is SGHRS, CDR2 YFSETQ, per germline.

For this clone: An end of the junction differs from the germline gene, which may be a read error. The J gene is TRBJ2-4, the V gene TRBV6-5; the D gene is possibly TRBD1 (5 bases). This CDR3 spans 15 amino acids. Germline V gene data show CDR1 as MNHEY and CDR2 as SVGAGI. CDR3 in amino acids: CASSFYPGAKNTQYF. CDR3 DNA: TGTGCCAGCAGTTTTTACCCTGGGGCCAAAAACACTCAGTACTTC.

The chain carries TRBV4-1 and TRBJ2-4, with 8 bases identical to TRBD1. Unmatched junction bases numbered 4, after V lost 4 bases and J lost 5 bases. This CDR3 is built from 14 residues. The germline V gene encodes CDR1 MGHRA and CDR2 YSYEKL. In DNA form, the CDR3 reads TGCGCCAGCAGCCCGGGACAGGTGGAAAACATTCAGTACTTC. Translation gives CASSPGQVENIQYF.

The rearrangement uses TRBV28 and TRBJ1-3, with D possibly TRBD1 on 6 matching bases. This CDR3 spans 14 amino acids. Trimming took 4 bases from V and 7 from J, leaving 14 bases between them. Germline CDR1 reads MDHEN; CDR2 reads SYDVKM. The chain's CDR3 is CASSSLEGGNTIYF. The CDR3 DNA is TGTGCCAGCAGTTCCCTGGAGGGGGGGAACACCATATATTTT.

The V gene is TRBV30, the J gene TRBJ1-2; perhaps TRBD1 as D (6 bases). CDR3 length: 14 amino acids. V lost 3 bases and J lost 8, with 19 bases in between. Per germline, CDR1 GTSNPN and CDR2 SVGIG (reference sequence). The CDR3 DNA is TGTGCCTGGAGGTACACAGGGAAGGCATTCGGCTACACCTTC. This translates into CAWRYTGKAFGYTF.

This chain uses TRBV6-1 with TRBJ2-3, with TRBD2 as a possible D gene (6 bases). Germline V gene sequence: CDR1 MNHNS, CDR2 SASEGT. Trimming left V 5 bases short and J 2 bases short, with 14 bases between. There are 15 residues in the CDR3. In DNA form, the CDR3 reads TGTGCCAGCAGTAGCAGGCGGGACCCCACAGATACGCAGTATTTT. Translated: CASSSRRDPTDTQYF.

The chain links TRBV18 to TRBJ1-3; D unclear. The ends were cut back, 0 bases at V and 8 bases at J, with 11 bases in the middle. Germline V gives CDR1 KGHSH, CDR2 LQKENI. The CDR3 totals 14 residues. The CDR3 coding sequence is TGTGCCAGCTCACCACCGCAACCCGCGGACACCATATATTTT. Encoded protein: CASSPPQPADTIYF.

J is TRBJ1-6 and V is TRBV6-1; a weak D match, TRBD1 (6 bases). V lost 6 bases and J 9 bases, leaving 18 bases between the germline ends. Germline V CDR1 and CDR2: MNHNS, SASEGT. The CDR3 totals 15 residues. The CDR3 DNA is TGTGCCAGCAGGAAACCGGGACAAGTATCTTCACCCCTCCACTTT. The encoded protein is CASRKPGQVSSPLHF.

This clone occurred once. The CDR3 reads CASSPGGRGKETQYF. DNA for the CDR3: TGTGCCAGCAGCCCCGGGGGGCGGGGTAAAGAGACCCAGTACTTC. The chain couples TRBV27 to TRBJ2-5; a possible D gene is TRBD2 (7 bases). The V gene lost 6 bases and the J gene lost 3 bases, with 17 bases spanning the gap. CDR1 and CDR2 from the germline V gene are MNHEY and SMNVEV (reference sequence). This CDR3 comprises 15 residues.

The genes are TRBV4-1 and TRBJ1-2; the match to TRBD1 covers 7 bases. Germline lookup yields CDR1 MGHRA and CDR2 YSYEKL. Trimming at V came to 0 bases and at J to 3 bases, leaving 4 bases not matched to a gene. This CDR3 has 15 amino acids. For the CDR3, the DNA is TGCGCCAGCAGCCAAGATCCACAGGGGCACTATGGCTACACCTTC. Protein product: CASSQDPQGHYGYTF.

This chain connects TRBV4-1 to TRBJ2-7; 9 nucleotides match TRBD1. CDR1 MGHRA and CDR2 YSYEKL come from the germline V gene. Trimming at V came to 4 bases and at J to 3 bases, leaving 4 bases not matched to a gene. The CDR3 extends over 14 amino acids. CDR3 sequence (DNA): TGCGCCAGCAGCCTCCGGGACAGGGACTACGAGCAGTACTTC. Protein: CASSLRDRDYEQYF.

V gene TRBV19 combines with J gene TRBJ1-2; no definite D call. The CDR3 is made up of 11 amino acids. Germline-derived CDR1 and CDR2 are LNHDA and SQIVND (reference sequence). Trimming took 3 bases from V and 8 from J, leaving 7 bases between them. The CDR3 bases are TGTGCCAGTAGTATCGTGGGCGGCTACACCTTC. It translates to CASSIVGGYTF.

V usage is TRBV11-3 and J usage is TRBJ2-3; 11 bases align to TRBD2. The J segment lost 2 bases and the V segment lost 3 bases, leaving 1 base of the junction unmatched. Germline V gene sequence: CDR1 SGHNT, CDR2 YENEEA. The CDR3 is made up of 15 amino acids. CDR3 in amino acids: CASSLTSGDTDTQYF. The CDR3 nucleotides read TGTGCCAGCAGCTTGACTAGCGGGGACACAGATACGCAGTATTTT.